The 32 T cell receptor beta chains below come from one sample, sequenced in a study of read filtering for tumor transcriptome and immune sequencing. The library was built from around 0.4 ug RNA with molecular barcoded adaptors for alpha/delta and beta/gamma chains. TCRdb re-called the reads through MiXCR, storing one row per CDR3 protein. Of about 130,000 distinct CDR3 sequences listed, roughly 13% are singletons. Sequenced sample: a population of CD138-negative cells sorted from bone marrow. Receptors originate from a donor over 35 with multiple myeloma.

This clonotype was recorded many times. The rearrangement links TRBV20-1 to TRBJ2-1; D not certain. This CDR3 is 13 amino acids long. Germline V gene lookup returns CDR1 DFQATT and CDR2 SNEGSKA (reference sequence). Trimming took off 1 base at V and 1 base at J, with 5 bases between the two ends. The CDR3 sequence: CSARGGSYNEQFF. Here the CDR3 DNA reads TGCAGTGCTAGAGGAGGTTCCTACAATGAGCAGTTCTTC.

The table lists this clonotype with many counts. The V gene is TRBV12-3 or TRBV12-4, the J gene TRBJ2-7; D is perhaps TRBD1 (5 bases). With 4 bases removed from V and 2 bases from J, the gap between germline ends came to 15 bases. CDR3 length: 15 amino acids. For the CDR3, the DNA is TGTGCCAGCAGTTCCCCTTGGGGCAGAACCTACGAGCAGTACTTC. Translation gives CASSSPWGRTYEQYF.

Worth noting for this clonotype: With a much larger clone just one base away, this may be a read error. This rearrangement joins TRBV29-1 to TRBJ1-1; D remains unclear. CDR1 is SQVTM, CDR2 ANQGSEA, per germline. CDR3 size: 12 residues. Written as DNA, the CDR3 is TGCAGCGGTCTCACAGAGAACACTGAAGCTCTCTTT. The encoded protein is CSGLTENTEALF.

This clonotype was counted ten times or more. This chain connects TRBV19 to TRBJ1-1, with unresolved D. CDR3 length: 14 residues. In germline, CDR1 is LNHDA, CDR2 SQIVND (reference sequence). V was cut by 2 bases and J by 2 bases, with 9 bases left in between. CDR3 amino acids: CASSITPPNTEAFF. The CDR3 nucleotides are TGTGCCAGTAGTATAACGCCGCCCAACACTGAAGCTTTCTTT.

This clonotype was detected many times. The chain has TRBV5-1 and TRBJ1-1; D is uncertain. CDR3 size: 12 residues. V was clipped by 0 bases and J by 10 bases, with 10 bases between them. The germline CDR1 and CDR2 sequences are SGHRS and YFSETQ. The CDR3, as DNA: TGCGCCAGCAGCTTGGGTGGCAGTTTAGCTTTCTTT. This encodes CASSLGGSLAFF.

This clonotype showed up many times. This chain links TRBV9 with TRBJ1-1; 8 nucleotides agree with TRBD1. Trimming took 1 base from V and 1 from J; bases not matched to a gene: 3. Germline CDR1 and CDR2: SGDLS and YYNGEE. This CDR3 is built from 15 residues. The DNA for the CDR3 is TGTGCCAGCAGCGTATTGACAGGGGCGAACACTGAAGCTTTCTTT. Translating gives CASSVLTGANTEAFF.

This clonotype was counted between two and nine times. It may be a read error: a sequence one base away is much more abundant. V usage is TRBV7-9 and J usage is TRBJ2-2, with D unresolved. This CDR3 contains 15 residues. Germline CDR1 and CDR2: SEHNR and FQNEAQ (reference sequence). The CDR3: CSSSSGPWPTGELFF. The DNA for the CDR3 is TGTTCCAGCAGCTCCGGCCCCTGGCCCACCGGGGAGCTGTTTTTT.

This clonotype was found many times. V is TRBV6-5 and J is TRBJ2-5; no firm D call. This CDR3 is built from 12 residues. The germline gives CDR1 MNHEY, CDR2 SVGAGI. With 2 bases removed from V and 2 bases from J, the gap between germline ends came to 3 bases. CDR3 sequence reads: CASSYSQETQYF. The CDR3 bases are TGTGCCAGCAGTTACAGTCAAGAGACCCAGTACTTC.

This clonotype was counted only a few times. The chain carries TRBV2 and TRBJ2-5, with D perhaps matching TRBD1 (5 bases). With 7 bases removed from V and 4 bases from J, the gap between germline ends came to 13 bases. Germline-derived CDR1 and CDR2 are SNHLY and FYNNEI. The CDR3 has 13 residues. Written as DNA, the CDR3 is TGTGCCAGCAAGGTGGTAGACAGAGAGACCCAGTACTTC. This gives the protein CASKVVDRETQYF.

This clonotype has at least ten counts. The DNA for the CDR3 is TGTGCCAGCAGCCAAAATTTTGCAGGCGCGAGGCTTAACACTGAAGCTTTCTTT. Translating gives CASSQNFAGARLNTEAFF. This chain connects TRBV3-1 to TRBJ1-1; D ambiguous. The CDR3 length is 18 residues. Per germline, CDR1 LGHDT and CDR2 YNNKEL (reference sequence). V was trimmed by 2 bases and J by 2 bases, leaving 21 bases between them. Combining the CDR3 with reference TRBV3-1 and TRBJ1-1 gives the whole variable domain DTAVSQTPKYLVTQMGNDKSIKCEQNLGHDTMYWYKQDSKKFLKIMFSYNNKELIINETVPNRFSPKSPDKAHLNLHINSLELGDSAVYFCASSQNFAGARLNTEAFFGQGTRLTVV.

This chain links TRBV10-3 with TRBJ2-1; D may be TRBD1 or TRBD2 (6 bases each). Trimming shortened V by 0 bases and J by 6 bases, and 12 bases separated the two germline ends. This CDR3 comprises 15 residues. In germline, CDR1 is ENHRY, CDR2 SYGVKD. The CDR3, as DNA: TGTGCCATCAGTGAGTCACAGGGAGGTAGCAATGAGCAGTTCTTC. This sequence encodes CAISESQGGSNEQFF.

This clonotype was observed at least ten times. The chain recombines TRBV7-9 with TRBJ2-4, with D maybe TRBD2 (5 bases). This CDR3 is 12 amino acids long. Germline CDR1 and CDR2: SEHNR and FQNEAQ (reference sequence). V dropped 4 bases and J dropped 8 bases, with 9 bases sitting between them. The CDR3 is CASSSDLDIQYF. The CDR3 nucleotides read TGTGCCAGCAGCTCGGACTTAGACATTCAGTACTTC.

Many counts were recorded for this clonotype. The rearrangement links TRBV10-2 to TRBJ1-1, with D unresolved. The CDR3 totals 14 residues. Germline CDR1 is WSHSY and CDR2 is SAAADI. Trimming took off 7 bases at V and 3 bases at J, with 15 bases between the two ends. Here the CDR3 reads CASTYAGGDTEAFF. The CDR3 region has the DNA TGCGCCAGCACATACGCAGGTGGAGACACTGAAGCTTTCTTT.

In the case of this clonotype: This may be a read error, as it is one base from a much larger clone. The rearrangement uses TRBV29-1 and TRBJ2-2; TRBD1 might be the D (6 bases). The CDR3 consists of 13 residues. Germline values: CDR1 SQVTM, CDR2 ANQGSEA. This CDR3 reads CSVVGWDTRELFF. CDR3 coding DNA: TGCAGCGTTGTCGGTTGGGACACCAGGGAGCTGTTTTTT.

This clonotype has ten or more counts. In DNA form, the CDR3 reads TGTGCCAGCAGCTTAGCCGGGACAGGGGACTACGAGCAGTACTTC. It yields the protein CASSLAGTGDYEQYF. This chain connects TRBV7-9 to TRBJ2-7; 10 bases agree with TRBD1. Germline-derived CDR1 and CDR2 are SEHNR and FQNEAQ (reference sequence). The J segment lost 3 bases and the V segment lost 0 bases, leaving 2 bases of the junction unmatched. CDR3 length equals 15 residues.

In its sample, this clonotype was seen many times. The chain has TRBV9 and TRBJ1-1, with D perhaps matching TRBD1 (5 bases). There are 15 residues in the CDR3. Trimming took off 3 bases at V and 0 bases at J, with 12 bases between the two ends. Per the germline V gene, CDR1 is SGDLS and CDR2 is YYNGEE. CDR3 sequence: CASSGGTHLNTEAFF. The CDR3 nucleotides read TGTGCCAGCAGCGGAGGGACGCATCTGAACACTGAAGCTTTCTTT. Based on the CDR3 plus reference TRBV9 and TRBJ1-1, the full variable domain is DSGVTQTPKHLITATGQRVTLRCSPRSGDLSVYWYQQSLDQGLQFLIQYYNGEERAKGNILERFSAQQFPDLHSELNLSSLELGDSALYFCASSGGTHLNTEAFFGQGTRLTVV.

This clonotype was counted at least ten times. The CDR3 DNA follows: TGTGCCAGCAGGTCCGGGCGGGCCTCCTACAATGAGCAGTTCTTC. Its translation is CASRSGRASYNEQFF. This chain uses TRBV12-3 or TRBV12-4 with TRBJ2-1, with a weak D call TRBD2 (5 bases). The CDR3 has 15 residues. Trimming cost V 6 bases and J 0 bases, with 12 bases left between them.

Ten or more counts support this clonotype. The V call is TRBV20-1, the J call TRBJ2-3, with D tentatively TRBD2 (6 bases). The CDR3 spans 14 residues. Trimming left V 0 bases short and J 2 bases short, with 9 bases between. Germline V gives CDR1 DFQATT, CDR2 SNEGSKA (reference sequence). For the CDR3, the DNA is TGCAGTGCTAGAGATTGGGGACTCACAGATACGCAGTATTTT. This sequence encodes CSARDWGLTDTQYF.

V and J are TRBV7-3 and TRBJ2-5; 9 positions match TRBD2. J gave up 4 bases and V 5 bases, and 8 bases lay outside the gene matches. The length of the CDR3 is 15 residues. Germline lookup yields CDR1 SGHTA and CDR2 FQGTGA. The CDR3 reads CASSPQAGGRETQYF. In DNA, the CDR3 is TGTGCCAGCAGCCCCCAGGCGGGAGGGAGAGAGACCCAGTACTTC.

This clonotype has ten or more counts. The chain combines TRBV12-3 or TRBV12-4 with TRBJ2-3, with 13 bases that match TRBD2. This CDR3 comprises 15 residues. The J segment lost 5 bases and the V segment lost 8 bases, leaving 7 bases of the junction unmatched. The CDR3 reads CASRRGTSGVDTQYF. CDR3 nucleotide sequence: TGTGCCAGCCGTCGCGGGACTAGCGGGGTAGATACGCAGTATTTT.

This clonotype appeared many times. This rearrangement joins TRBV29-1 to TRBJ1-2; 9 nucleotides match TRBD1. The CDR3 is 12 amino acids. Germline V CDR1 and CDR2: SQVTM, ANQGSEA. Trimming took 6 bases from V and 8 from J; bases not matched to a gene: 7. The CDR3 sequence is CSVRDREGGYTF. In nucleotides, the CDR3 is TGCAGCGTGAGGGACAGGGAAGGCGGCTACACCTTC.

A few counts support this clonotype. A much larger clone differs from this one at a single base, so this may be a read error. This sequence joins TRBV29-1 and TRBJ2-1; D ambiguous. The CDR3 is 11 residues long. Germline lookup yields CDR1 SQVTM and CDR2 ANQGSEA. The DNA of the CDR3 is TGCAGCGTCACACCTAGAAATGTGCAGTTCTTC. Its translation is CSVTPRNVQFF.

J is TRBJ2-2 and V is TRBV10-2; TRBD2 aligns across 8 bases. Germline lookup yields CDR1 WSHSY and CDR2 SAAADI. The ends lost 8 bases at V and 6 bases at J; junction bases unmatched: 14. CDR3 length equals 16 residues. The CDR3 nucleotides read TGCGCCAGCTTCCCACGGAACGGGAGGGTAGCCGGGGAGCTGTTTTTT. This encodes CASFPRNGRVAGELFF.

CDR3: CASSKLAGEFNEQFF. CDR3 in DNA: TGTGCCAGCAGTAAACTAGCGGGGGAATTCAATGAGCAGTTCTTC. This chain uses TRBV6-1 with TRBJ2-1; 11 bases align to TRBD2. This CDR3 has 15 amino acids. Losses at the gene ends were 5 bases for V and 6 bases for J; bases not matched to a gene: 6. In germline, CDR1 is MNHNS, CDR2 SASEGT.

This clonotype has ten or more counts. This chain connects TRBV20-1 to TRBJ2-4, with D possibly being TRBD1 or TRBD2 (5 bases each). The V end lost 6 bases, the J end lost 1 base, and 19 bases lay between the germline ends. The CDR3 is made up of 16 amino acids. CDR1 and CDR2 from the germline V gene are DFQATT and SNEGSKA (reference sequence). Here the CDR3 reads CSAKRGPELAKNIQYF. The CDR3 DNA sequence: TGCAGTGCAAAGAGGGGCCCCGAGTTGGCCAAAAACATTCAGTACTTC.

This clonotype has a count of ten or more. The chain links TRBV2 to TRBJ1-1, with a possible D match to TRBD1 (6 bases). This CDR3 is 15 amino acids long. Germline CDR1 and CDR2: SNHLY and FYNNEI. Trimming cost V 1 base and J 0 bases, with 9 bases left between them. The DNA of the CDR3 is TGTGCCAGCAGTGAAGATGGACAGCTGAACACTGAAGCTTTCTTT. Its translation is CASSEDGQLNTEAFF.

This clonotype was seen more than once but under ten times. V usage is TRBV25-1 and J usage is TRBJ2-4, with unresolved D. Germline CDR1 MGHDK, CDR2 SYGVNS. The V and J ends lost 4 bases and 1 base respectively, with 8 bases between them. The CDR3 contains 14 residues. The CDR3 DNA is TGTGCCAGCAGTGGCTCGGACGCCAAAAACATTCAGTACTTC. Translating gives CASSGSDAKNIQYF. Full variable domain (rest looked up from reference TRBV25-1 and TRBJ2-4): EADIYQTPRYLVIGTGKKITLECSQTMGHDKMYWYQQDPGMELHLIHYSYGVNSTEKGDLSSESTVSRIRTEHFPLTLESARPSHTSQYLCASSGSDAKNIQYFGAGTRLSVL.

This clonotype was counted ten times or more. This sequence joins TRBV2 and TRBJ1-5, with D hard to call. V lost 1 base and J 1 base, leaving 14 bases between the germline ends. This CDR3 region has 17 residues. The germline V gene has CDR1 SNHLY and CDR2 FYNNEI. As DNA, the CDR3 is TGTGCCAGCAGTGAAGAGGCAGCCGCGTCGAGCAATCAGCCCCAGCATTTT. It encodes CASSEEAAASSNQPQHF.

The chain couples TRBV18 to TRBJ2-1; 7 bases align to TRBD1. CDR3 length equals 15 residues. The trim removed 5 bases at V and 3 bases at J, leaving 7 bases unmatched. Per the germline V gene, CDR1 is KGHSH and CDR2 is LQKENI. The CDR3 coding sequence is TGTGCCAGCTCATACTTCCGGGACAGCTACAATGAGCAGTTCTTC. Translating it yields CASSYFRDSYNEQFF.

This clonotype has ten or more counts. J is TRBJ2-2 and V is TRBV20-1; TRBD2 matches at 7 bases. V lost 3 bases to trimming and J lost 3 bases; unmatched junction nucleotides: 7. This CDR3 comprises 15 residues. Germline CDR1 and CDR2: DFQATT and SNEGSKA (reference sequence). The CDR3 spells CSASVAGVDTGELFF. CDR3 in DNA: TGCAGTGCTAGTGTTGCGGGAGTCGACACCGGGGAGCTGTTTTTT.

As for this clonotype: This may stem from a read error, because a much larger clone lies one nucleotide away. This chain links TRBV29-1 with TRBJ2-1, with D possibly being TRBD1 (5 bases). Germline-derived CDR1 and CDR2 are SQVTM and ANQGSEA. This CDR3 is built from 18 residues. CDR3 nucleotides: TGCAGCGTTGAGCCCCCTCCAGGGAATGTGGTGAGATACAATGAGCAGCTCTTC. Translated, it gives CSVEPPPGNVVRYNEQLF.

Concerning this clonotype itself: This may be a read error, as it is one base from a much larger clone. The CDR3 DNA follows: TGCAGTGCTAGAGAGCCGCGCGGGGGGCCTCCCTACGAGCAGTACTTC. This sequence encodes CSAREPRGGPPYEQYF. The V gene is TRBV20-1, the J gene TRBJ2-7; 8 bases match TRBD2. Looked up from germline, CDR1 is DFQATT and CDR2 is SNEGSKA (reference sequence). Trimming cost V 0 bases and J 2 bases; bases outside gene matches: 9. CDR3 length equals 16 residues.